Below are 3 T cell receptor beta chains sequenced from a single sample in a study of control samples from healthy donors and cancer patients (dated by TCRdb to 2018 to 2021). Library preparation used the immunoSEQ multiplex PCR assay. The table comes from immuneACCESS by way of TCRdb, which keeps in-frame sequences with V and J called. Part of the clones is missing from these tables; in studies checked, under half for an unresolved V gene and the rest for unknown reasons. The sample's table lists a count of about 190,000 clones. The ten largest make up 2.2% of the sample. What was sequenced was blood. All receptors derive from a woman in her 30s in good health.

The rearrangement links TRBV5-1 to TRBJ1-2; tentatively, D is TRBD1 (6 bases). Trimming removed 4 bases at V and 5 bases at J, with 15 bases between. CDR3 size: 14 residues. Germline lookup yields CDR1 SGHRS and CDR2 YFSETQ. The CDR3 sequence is CASSPFPGAYGYTF. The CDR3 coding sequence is TGCGCCAGCAGCCCCTTCCCAGGGGCGTATGGCTACACCTTC.

The CDR3 is CASSLLTRYTGELFF. The CDR3 bases are TGTGCCAGCAGTTTATTAACGAGATACACCGGGGAGCTGTTTTTT. J is TRBJ2-2 and V is TRBV28, with D uncertain. The germline V gene has CDR1 MDHEN and CDR2 SYDVKM. The germline V and J ends were trimmed by 1 base and 3 bases, with 9 bases remaining between them. This CDR3 has 15 residues.

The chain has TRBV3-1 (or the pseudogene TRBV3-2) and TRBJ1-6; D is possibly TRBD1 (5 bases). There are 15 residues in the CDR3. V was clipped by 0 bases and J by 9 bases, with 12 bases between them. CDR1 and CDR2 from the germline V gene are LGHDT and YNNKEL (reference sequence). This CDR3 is CASSQDPSDTSPLHF. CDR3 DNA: TGTGCCAGCAGCCAAGATCCTTCGGACACTTCACCCCTCCACTTT.